Sequencing of this T cell receptor (beta chain) was carried out in a study of cytomegalovirus exposure and HLA in healthy donors. Details on this clone: The antigen is undetermined.

The study, taken as a whole, reports: It was shown in a later analysis that HLA-associated TCR beta chains were more clonally expanded than other, equally common chains. Data from an earlier analysis indicated that most TCR beta V segments were productive either about 87% or about 30% of the time. TCR beta chains numbering 164 were designated cytomegalovirus-associated.

PCR amplification relied on 60 Vbeta primers (plus 13 Jbeta primers). Only in-frame clones appear in the TCRdb table, and some are missing; sequencing was by immunoSEQ multiplex PCR. This sample has hundreds of thousands of clones, with 65% to 80% found just once. V lost 9 bases, J lost 9 bases, and 9 bases lay in between. The length of the CDR3 is 9 residues. The chain recombines TRBV23-1 with TRBJ2-7; no reliable D call. TRBV23-1 is reported as an ORF; its role is uncertain. Sequenced input: PBMCs. The TCR sequence derives from a middle-aged man in good health and CMV-seronegative. The CDR3 region is CARLIWQYF. The CDR3 bases are TGCGCCAGACTTATCTGGCAGTACTTC.